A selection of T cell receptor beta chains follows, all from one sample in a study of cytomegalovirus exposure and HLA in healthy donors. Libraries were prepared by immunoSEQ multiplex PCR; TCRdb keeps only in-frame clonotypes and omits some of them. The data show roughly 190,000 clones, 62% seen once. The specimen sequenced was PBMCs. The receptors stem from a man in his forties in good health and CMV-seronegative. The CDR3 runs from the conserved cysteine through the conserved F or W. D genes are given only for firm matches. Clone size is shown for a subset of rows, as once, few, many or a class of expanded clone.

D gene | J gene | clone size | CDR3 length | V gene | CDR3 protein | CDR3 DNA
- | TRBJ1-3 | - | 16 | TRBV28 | CASSLDGTRSGNTIYF | TGTGCCAGCAGTTTGGACGGGACAAGATCTGGAAACACCATATATTTT
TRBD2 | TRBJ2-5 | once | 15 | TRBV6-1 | CASNPSGGAGETQYF | TGTGCCAGCAACCCTAGCGGGGGGGCCGGGGAGACCCAGTACTTC
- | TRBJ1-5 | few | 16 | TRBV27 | CASSLSRGSGNQPQHF | TGTGCCAGCAGTTTATCGAGGGGGTCGGGCAATCAGCCCCAGCATTTT
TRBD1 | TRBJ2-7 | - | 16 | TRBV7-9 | CASSSTRGTDTYEQYF | TGTGCCAGCAGTTCCACCCGAGGGACAGACACCTACGAGCAGTACTTC
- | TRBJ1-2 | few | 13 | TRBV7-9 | CASSLAGGPGYTF | TGTGCCAGCAGCTTAGCCGGGGGACCCGGCTACACCTTC
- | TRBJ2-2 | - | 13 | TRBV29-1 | CSANSGDTGELFF | TGCAGCGCCAACTCGGGAGACACCGGGGAGCTGTTTTTT
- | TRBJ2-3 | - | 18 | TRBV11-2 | CASSLVGAGGYSTDTQYF | TGTGCCAGCAGCTTAGTAGGGGCTGGCGGATATAGCACAGATACGCAGTATTTT
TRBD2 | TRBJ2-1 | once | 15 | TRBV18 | CASSQGLAGDGEQFF | TGTGCCAGCTCTCAGGGACTAGCGGGAGACGGTGAGCAGTTCTTC
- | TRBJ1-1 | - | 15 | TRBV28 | CASSPTDRDSTEAFF | TGTGCCAGCAGCCCTACCGACCGGGACTCCACTGAAGCTTTCTTT
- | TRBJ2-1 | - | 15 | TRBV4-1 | CASSQDTGTYNEQFF | TGCGCCAGCAGCCAAGATACAGGGACCTACAATGAGCAGTTCTTC
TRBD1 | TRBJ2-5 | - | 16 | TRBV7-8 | CASSLVGRQGEETQYF | TGTGCCAGCAGCTTAGTGGGGCGACAGGGGGAAGAGACCCAGTACTTC
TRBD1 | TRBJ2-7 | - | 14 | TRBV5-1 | CASSGGTGLYEQYF | TGCGCCAGCAGCGGCGGGACAGGGTTGTACGAGCAGTACTTC
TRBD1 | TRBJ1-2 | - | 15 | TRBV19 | CASSFRDSTNYGYTF | TGTGCCAGTAGCTTCCGGGACAGCACCAACTATGGCTACACCTTC
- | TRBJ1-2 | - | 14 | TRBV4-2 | CASSQGKGDYGYTF | TGTGCCAGCAGCCAAGGGAAAGGGGACTATGGCTACACCTTC
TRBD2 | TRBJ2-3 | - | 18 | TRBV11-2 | CASSLVSGGGRSTDTQYF | TGTGCCAGCAGCTTAGTTAGCGGGGGGGGCCGGAGCACAGATACGCAGTATTTT
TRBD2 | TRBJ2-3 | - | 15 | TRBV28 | CASTPQRGVTDTQYF | TGTGCCAGCACCCCTCAGCGGGGGGTCACAGATACGCAGTATTTT
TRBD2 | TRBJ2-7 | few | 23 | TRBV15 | CATSRDRWDSGTSGSFSSYEQYF | TGTGCCACCAGCAGAGATCGGTGGGACAGCGGGACTAGCGGGAGTTTCTCCTCCTACGAGCAGTACTTC
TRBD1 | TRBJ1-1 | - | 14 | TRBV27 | CASSLGTAITEAFF | TGTGCCAGCAGTTTGGGGACAGCCATCACTGAAGCTTTCTTT
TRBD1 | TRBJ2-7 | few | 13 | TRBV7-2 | CASSRDRVDEQYF | TGTGCCAGCAGCCGGGACAGGGTTGACGAGCAGTACTTC
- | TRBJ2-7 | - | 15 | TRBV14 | CASSQDGTGGDEQYF | TGTGCCAGCAGCCAAGATGGCACAGGGGGGGACGAGCAGTACTTC
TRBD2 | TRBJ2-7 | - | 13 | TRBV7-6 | CASSYRGAYEQYF | TGTGCCAGCAGCTACCGGGGGGCCTACGAGCAGTACTTC
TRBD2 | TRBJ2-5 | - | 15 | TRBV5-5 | CASAGDYLVGETQYF | TGTGCCAGCGCGGGGGACTACCTAGTCGGAGAGACCCAGTACTTC
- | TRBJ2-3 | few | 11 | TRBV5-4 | CASSRGDTQYF | TGTGCCAGCAGCCGGGGGGATACGCAGTATTTT
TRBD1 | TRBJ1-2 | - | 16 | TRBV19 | CASSPGQGIGNYGYTF | TGTGCCAGTAGTCCGGGACAGGGCATCGGGAACTATGGCTACACCTTC
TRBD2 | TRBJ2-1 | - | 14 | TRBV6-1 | CASSGTLANNEQFF | TGTGCCAGCAGTGGAACACTAGCGAACAATGAGCAGTTCTTC
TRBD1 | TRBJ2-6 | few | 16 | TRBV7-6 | CASSSGQDSGANVLTF | TGTGCCAGCAGCTCAGGACAGGACTCTGGGGCCAACGTCCTGACTTTC
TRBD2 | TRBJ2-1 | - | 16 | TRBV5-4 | CASSLVHSGRYNEQFF | TGTGCCAGCAGCTTGGTCCACAGCGGGAGGTACAATGAGCAGTTCTTC
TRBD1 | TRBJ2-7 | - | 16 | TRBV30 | CAWSVYKGQGALEQYF | TGTGCCTGGAGTGTATATAAGGGACAGGGGGCGTTAGAGCAGTACTTC
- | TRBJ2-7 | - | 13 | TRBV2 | CASKVDREGEQYF | TGTGCCAGCAAGGTGGACAGGGAGGGGGAGCAGTACTTC
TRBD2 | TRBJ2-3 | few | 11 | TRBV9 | CASSPGGTQYF | TGTGCCAGCAGCCCGGGGGGTACGCAGTATTTT
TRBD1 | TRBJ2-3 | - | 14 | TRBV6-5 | CASSDRGGTDTQYF | TGTGCCAGCAGTGACAGGGGGGGCACAGATACGCAGTATTTT
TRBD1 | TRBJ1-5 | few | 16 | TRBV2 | CASRTGSESSNQPQHF | TGTGCCAGCAGGACAGGGTCAGAGTCTAGCAATCAGCCCCAGCATTTT
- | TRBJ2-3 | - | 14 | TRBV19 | CASSTWTDTDTQYF | TGTGCCAGTAGTACATGGACAGATACAGATACGCAGTATTTT
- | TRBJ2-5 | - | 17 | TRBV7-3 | CASSPGEGIGTQETQYF | TGTGCCAGCAGCCCAGGGGAGGGGATCGGGACCCAAGAGACCCAGTACTTC
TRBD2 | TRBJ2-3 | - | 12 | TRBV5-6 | CASSRTSGVEYF | TGTGCCAGCAGCCGGACTAGCGGGGTGGAGTATTTT
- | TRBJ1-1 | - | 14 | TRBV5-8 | CASSYDSPGTEAFF | TGTGCCAGCAGCTATGACAGCCCTGGGACTGAAGCTTTCTTT
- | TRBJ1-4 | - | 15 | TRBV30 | CAWRPGSEYNEKLFF | TGTGCCTGGAGACCGGGAAGCGAGTATAATGAAAAACTGTTTTTT
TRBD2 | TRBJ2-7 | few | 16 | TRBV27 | CASSSPRTSGSDEQYF | TGTGCCAGCAGTTCCCCCCGAACTAGCGGATCCGACGAGCAGTACTTC
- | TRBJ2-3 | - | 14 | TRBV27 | CASSLTTPRDTQYF | TGTGCCAGCAGTTTAACAACCCCGCGGGATACGCAGTATTTT
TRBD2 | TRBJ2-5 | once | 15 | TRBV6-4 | CASSRLAGTQETQYF | TGTGCCAGCAGTCGACTAGCGGGTACCCAAGAGACCCAGTACTTC
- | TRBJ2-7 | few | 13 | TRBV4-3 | CASSQDIQYEQYF | TGCGCCAGCAGCCAAGATATACAATACGAGCAGTACTTC
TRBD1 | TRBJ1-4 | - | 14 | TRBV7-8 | CASSTQGADEKLFF | TGTGCCAGCAGCACACAGGGGGCGGATGAAAAACTGTTTTTT
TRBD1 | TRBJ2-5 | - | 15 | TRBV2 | CASSELGQGQETQYF | TGTGCCAGCAGTGAATTGGGACAGGGGCAAGAGACCCAGTACTTC
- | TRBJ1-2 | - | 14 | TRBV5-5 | CASAAGQRNYGYTF | TGTGCCAGCGCGGCAGGGCAACGTAACTATGGCTACACCTTC
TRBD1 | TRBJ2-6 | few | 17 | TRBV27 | CASSPGQGAHWANVLTF | TGTGCCAGCAGTCCGGGACAGGGGGCGCACTGGGCCAACGTCCTGACTTTC
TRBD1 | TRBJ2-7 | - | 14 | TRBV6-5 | CASTGQGKPYEQYF | TGTGCCAGCACCGGACAGGGAAAACCCTACGAGCAGTACTTC
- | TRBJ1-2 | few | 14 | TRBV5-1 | CASSLERANYGYTF | TGCGCCAGCAGCTTGGAGCGGGCTAACTATGGCTACACCTTC
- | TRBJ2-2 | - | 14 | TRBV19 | CASRSGEVAGELFF | TGTGCCAGTAGGTCGGGGGAGGTGGCCGGGGAGCTGTTTTTT
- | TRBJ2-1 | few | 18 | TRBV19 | CASSIDQDERRSYNEQFF | TGTGCCAGTAGTATAGATCAGGATGAACGGAGGTCCTACAATGAGCAGTTCTTC
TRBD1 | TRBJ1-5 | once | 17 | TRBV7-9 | CASSPTTGGLSNQPQHF | TGTGCCAGCAGCCCCACAACAGGGGGCCTCAGCAATCAGCCCCAGCATTTT
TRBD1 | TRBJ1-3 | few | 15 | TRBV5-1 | CASSLRTGEQSTIYF | TGCGCCAGCAGCCTACGAACAGGGGAACAGTCGACCATATATTTT
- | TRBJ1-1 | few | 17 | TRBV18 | CASSRIVLRQENTEAFF | TGTGCCAGCTCACGAATCGTGCTCAGACAGGAGAACACTGAAGCTTTCTTT
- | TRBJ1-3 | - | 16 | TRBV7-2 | CASSQNSGKSGNTIYF | TGTGCCAGCAGCCAGAACTCGGGGAAATCTGGAAACACCATATATTTT
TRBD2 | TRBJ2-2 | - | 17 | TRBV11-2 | CASSLSARGANTGELFF | TGTGCCAGCAGCTTATCCGCCCGGGGGGCGAACACCGGGGAGCTGTTTTTT
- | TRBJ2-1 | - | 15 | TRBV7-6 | CASSFSVQGYNEQFF | TGTGCCAGCAGCTTTTCTGTACAGGGCTACAATGAGCAGTTCTTC
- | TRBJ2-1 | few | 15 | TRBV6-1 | CASVLGVASGYEQFF | TGTGCCAGCGTACTCGGGGTAGCGTCAGGCTATGAGCAGTTCTTC
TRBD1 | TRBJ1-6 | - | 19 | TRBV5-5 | CASSLRQETGSSYNSPLHF | TGTGCCAGCAGCCTACGACAAGAGACAGGGAGCTCCTATAATTCACCCCTCCACTTT
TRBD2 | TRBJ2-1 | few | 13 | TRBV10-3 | CAIRGLAGGPLFF | TGTGCCATCAGAGGACTAGCGGGAGGGCCCCTGTTCTTC
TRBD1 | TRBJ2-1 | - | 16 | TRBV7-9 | CASSSPDRGSYNEQFF | TGTGCCAGCAGCTCTCCGGACAGGGGGTCCTACAATGAGCAGTTCTTC
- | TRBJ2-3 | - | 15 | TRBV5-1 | CASSLGGLGTDTQYF | TGCGCCAGCAGCTTGGGGGGGCTAGGCACAGATACGCAGTATTTT